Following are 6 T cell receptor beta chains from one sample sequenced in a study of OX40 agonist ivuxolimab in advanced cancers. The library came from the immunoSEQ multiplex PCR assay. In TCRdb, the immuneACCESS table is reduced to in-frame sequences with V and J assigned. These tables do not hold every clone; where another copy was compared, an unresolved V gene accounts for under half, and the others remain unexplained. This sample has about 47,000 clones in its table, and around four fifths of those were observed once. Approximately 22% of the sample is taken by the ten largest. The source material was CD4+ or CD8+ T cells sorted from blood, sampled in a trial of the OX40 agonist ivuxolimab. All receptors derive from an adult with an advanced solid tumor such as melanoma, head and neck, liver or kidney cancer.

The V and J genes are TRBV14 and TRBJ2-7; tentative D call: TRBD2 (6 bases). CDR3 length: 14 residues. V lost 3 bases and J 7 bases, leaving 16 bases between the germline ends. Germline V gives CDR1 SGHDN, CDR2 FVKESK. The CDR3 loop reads CASSHQSQGGEQYF. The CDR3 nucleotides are TGTGCCAGCAGCCATCAGTCTCAAGGAGGGGAGCAGTACTTC.

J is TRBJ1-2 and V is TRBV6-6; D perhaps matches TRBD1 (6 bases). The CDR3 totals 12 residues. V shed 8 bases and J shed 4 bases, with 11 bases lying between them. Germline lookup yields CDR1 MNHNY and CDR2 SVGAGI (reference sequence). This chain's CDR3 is CASGGSFYGYTF. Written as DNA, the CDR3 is TGTGCCAGCGGGGGCAGTTTCTATGGCTACACCTTC.

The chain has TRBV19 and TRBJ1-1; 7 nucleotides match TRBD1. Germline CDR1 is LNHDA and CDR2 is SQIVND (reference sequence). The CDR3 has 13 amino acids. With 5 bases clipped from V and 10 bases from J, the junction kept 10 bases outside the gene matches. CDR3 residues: CASSSDRAFRAFF. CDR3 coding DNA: TGTGCCAGTAGTTCCGACAGGGCGTTTAGAGCTTTCTTT. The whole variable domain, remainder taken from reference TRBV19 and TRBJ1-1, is DGGITQSPKYLFRKEGQNVTLSCEQNLNHDAMYWYRQDPGQGLRLIYYSQIVNDFQKGDIAEGYSVSREKKESFPLTVTSAQKNPTAFYLCASSSDRAFRAFFGQGTRLTVV.

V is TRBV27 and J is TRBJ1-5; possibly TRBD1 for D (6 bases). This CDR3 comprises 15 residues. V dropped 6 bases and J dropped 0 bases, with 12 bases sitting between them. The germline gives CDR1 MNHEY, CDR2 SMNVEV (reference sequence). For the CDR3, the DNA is TGTGCCAGCAGGCAACAGGGAGATAGCAATCAGCCCCAGCATTTT. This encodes CASRQQGDSNQPQHF.

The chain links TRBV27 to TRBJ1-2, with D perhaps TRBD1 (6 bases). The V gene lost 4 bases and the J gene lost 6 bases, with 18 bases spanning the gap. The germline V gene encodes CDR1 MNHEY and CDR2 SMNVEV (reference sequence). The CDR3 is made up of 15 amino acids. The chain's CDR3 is CASSSHRVLLNGYTF. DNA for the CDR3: TGTGCCAGCAGTTCCCACAGGGTCCTTCTCAATGGCTACACCTTC.

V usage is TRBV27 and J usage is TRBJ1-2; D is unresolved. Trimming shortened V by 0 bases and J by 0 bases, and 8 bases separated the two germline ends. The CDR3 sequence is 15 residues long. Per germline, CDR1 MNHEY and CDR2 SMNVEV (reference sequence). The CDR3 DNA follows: TGTGCCAGCAGTTTATCGGGAACGACTAACTATGGCTACACCTTC. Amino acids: CASSLSGTTNYGYTF.